The entry that follows covers one TCR beta chain sequence. Its antigen remains unidentified. This sample is part of a study of cytomegalovirus exposure and HLA in healthy donors. Points from the study as a whole: The study recorded around 160 TCR beta chains that were cytomegalovirus-associated. The study found most TCR sequences rare, yet found some public TCRs in many donors. Three CMV-associated chains were confirmed in vitro to be specific for CMV antigens.

TCRdb's table, derived via immunoSEQ multiplex PCR, lists solely in-frame clones and lacks some. This table has roughly 98,000 clones, roughly 87% appearing once. V shed 1 base and J shed 4 bases, with 14 bases lying between them. Germline V gives CDR1 MNHNS, CDR2 SASEGT. This CDR3 region has 15 residues. The V call is TRBV6-1, the J call TRBJ2-7, with D perhaps matching TRBD1 (5 bases). The sample consisted of PBMCs. The TCR was taken from a man younger than 35 in good health and CMV-seropositive. The CDR3: CASSEGPGFTYEQYF. In DNA, the CDR3 is TGTGCCAGCAGTGAAGGTCCAGGGTTCACATACGAGCAGTACTTC.